What follows are 23 T cell receptor beta chains derived from one specimen sequenced in a study of T cell repertoires in aging, cancer and after chemotherapy. TCR beta rearrangements were amplified from peripheral blood genomic DNA. TRB rearrangements spanning V, D and J were amplified using mixed TRB-A/B primers. TCRdb reanalysed the multiplex PCR reads using MiXCR and keeps one entry per CDR3 protein. The table shows some 5,000 distinct CDR3 sequences, with more than 30% occurring only once. The sample was blood. These receptor sequences come from a human donor with a blood cancer.

The J gene is TRBJ2-7, the V gene TRBV5-6, with 9 bases fitting TRBD2. This CDR3 spans 14 amino acids. V lost 4 bases and J lost 7; bases outside the gene matches: 9. The germline V gene encodes CDR1 SGHDT and CDR2 YYEEEE. The DNA of the CDR3 is TGTGCCAGCAGCCTGCTAGCGGGGATGCGGGAGCAGTACTTC. Its protein product is CASSLLAGMREQYF.

This clonotype was seen only a few times. The chain links TRBV12-3 or TRBV12-4 to TRBJ2-1; TRBD2 matches 14 bases. The CDR3 extends over 15 amino acids. Trimming cost V 5 bases and J 6 bases; bases outside gene matches: 3. CDR3 residues: CASSPGLAGGNEQFF. The DNA of the CDR3 is TGTGCCAGCAGTCCTGGACTAGCGGGAGGCAATGAGCAGTTCTTC.

This clonotype was picked up a small number of times. The CDR3 bases are TGTGCCAGCAGTTACTCAGACGGAGGCACCGGGGAGCTGTTTTTT. As protein: CASSYSDGGTGELFF. This chain links TRBV6-5 with TRBJ2-2; a possible D gene is TRBD2 (5 bases). The CDR3 length is 15 residues. Germline values: CDR1 MNHEY, CDR2 SVGAGI. The V end was cut by 0 bases, the J end by 4 bases, with 9 bases between.

The chain couples TRBV24-1 to TRBJ2-2, with D possibly being TRBD1 or TRBD2 (5 bases each). The CDR3 totals 13 residues. The V gene's germline CDR1 is KGHDR and CDR2 SFDVKD. V dropped 6 bases and J dropped 4 bases, with 8 bases sitting between them. The CDR3 DNA reads as TGTGCCACCAGTACGGGACCCACCGGGGAGCTGTTTTTT. Amino acids: CATSTGPTGELFF.

The rearrangement joins TRBV6-5 to TRBJ2-1; 9 positions match TRBD2. CDR1 MNHEY and CDR2 SVGAGI come from the germline V gene. V trimming: 9 bases; J trimming: 6 bases; junction bases outside the gene matches: 3. The CDR3 is 12 amino acids. The CDR3 protein is CASRAGGNEQFF. The DNA for the CDR3 is TGTGCCAGTCGAGCGGGGGGCAATGAGCAGTTCTTC.

The rearrangement joins TRBV12-3 or TRBV12-4 to TRBJ2-3, with D possibly matching TRBD2 (6 bases). The CDR3 runs to 13 residues. With 5 bases removed from V and 7 bases from J, the gap between germline ends came to 13 bases. The CDR3 DNA reads TGTGCCAGCAGTGAAGAGGGACTTTATACGCAGTATTTT. It translates to CASSEEGLYTQYF.

This sequence joins TRBV7-9 and TRBJ2-7; weak D call: TRBD2 (6 bases). Germline V gives CDR1 SEHNR, CDR2 FQNEAQ (reference sequence). The V end lost 4 bases, the J end lost 3 bases, and 10 bases lay between the germline ends. CDR3 length: 13 residues. CDR3 nucleotides: TGTGCCAGCAGCTCAGCCGGGAGCTACGAGCAGTACTTC. Translating gives CASSSAGSYEQYF.

This clonotype is labeled medium-sized. V and J are TRBV6-1 and TRBJ1-1; D perhaps matches TRBD1 (6 bases). The germline gives CDR1 MNHNS, CDR2 SASEGT. The CDR3 loop spans 15 amino acids. V lost 2 bases to trimming and J lost 8 bases, with 18 bases between them. The CDR3 spells CASSELGTPGDEAFF. The CDR3 coding sequence is TGTGCCAGCAGTGAATTGGGAACCCCAGGGGACGAAGCTTTCTTT.

This clonotype has just a few counts. V gene TRBV6-1 combines with J gene TRBJ2-2; D perhaps matches TRBD2 (6 bases). This CDR3 has 14 residues. Germline assignment: CDR1 MNHNS and CDR2 SASEGT. Trimming took off 5 bases at V and 2 bases at J, with 9 bases between the two ends. In DNA, the CDR3 is TGTGCCAGCAGTCGGGAGCCCAACACCGGGGAGCTGTTTTTT. Translating gives CASSREPNTGELFF.

This clonotype is classed as medium-sized. The chain carries TRBV12-3 or TRBV12-4 and TRBJ2-6; unclear D gene. The CDR3 loop spans 14 amino acids. V was cut by 2 bases and J by 2 bases, with 4 bases left in between. The CDR3 is CASSLSPGANVLTF. DNA of the CDR3: TGTGCCAGCAGTTTATCTCCTGGGGCCAACGTCCTGACTTTC.

This clonotype was observed a handful of times. This chain joins TRBV19 and TRBJ1-6, with 7 nucleotides matching TRBD1. CDR1 and CDR2 from the germline V gene are LNHDA and SQIVND (reference sequence). The CDR3 loop spans 15 amino acids. V shed 1 base, J shed 7 bases, and the junction held 4 bases outside the gene matches. CDR3 residues: CASSIAGTANSPLHF. In nucleotides, the CDR3 is TGTGCCAGTAGTATAGCCGGGACAGCAAATTCACCCCTCCACTTT.

The chain has TRBV6-1 and TRBJ1-5; TRBD1 aligns across 9 bases. V shed 4 bases, J shed 2 bases, and the junction held 0 bases outside the gene matches. Germline CDR1 and CDR2: MNHNS and SASEGT. This CDR3 spans 14 amino acids. CDR3 DNA sequence: TGTGCCAGCAGTGGGACAGGGGGCAATCAGCCCCAGCATTTT. Translated, it gives CASSGTGGNQPQHF.

V is TRBV12-3 or TRBV12-4 and J is TRBJ2-3; 9 bases match TRBD2. The CDR3 sequence is 17 residues long. The J segment lost 2 bases and the V segment lost 1 base, leaving 7 bases of the junction unmatched. The CDR3 loop reads CASSLGSGGAHTDTQYF. CDR3 in DNA: TGTGCCAGCAGTTTAGGTAGCGGGGGAGCTCACACAGATACGCAGTATTTT.

In this sample, this clonotype turned up a few times. This sequence joins TRBV20-1 and TRBJ2-7; tentatively, D is TRBD1 (6 bases). This CDR3 has 12 amino acids. The V end lost 3 bases, the J end lost 2 bases, and 8 bases lay between the germline ends. Germline V gives CDR1 DFQATT, CDR2 SNEGSKA (reference sequence). This chain's CDR3 is CSARDRPYEQYF. The CDR3 nucleotides are TGCAGTGCTAGGGACAGACCCTACGAGCAGTACTTC.

The chain links TRBV27 to TRBJ2-3; TRBD1 matches 12 bases. J was trimmed by 5 bases and V by 7 bases; bases with no gene match: 16. The CDR3 has 18 amino acids. Per the germline V gene, CDR1 is MNHEY and CDR2 is SMNVEV (reference sequence). In nucleotides, the CDR3 is TGTGCCAGCAACCACGTAGGGCTGGGGGACAGGGGGCGAGATACGCAGTATTTT. Translated: CASNHVGLGDRGRDTQYF.

The chain employs TRBV30 and TRBJ2-5; 8 nucleotides agree with TRBD1. The CDR3 is 12 residues long. Germline CDR1 and CDR2: GTSNPN and SVGIG (reference sequence). The ends lost 3 bases at V and 4 bases at J; junction bases unmatched: 1. The CDR3 nucleotides read TGTGCCTGGAGCAGGGGGCCAGAGACCCAGTACTTC. Protein: CAWSRGPETQYF.

This chain links TRBV12-3 or TRBV12-4 with TRBJ2-7; tentatively, D is TRBD1 or TRBD2 (6 bases each). V lost 5 bases, J lost 2 bases, and 16 bases lay in between. CDR3 length equals 15 residues. The CDR3 reads CASSSFTGAAYEQYF. The CDR3 DNA reads as TGTGCCAGCAGTAGCTTTACGGGGGCCGCCTACGAGCAGTACTTC.

CDR3 region: CATSGGLQSSGANVLTF. CDR3 DNA: TGTGCCACCAGTGGCGGACTCCAGAGCTCTGGGGCCAACGTCCTGACTTTC. The J gene is TRBJ2-6, the V gene TRBV24-1; maybe TRBD2 (5 bases). This CDR3 spans 17 amino acids. With 5 bases removed from V and 0 bases from J, the gap between germline ends came to 13 bases. The germline V gene encodes CDR1 KGHDR and CDR2 SFDVKD.

By sample share, this clonotype is medium-sized. The chain has TRBV30 and TRBJ2-7; D call uncertain. The CDR3 has 12 amino acids. Trimming stripped 1 base from V and 4 bases from J, with 8 bases between. Germline V lookup: CDR1 GTSNPN, CDR2 SVGIG (reference sequence). The CDR3 bases are TGTGCCTGGAGTGCACTGCCGTACGAGCAGTACGTC. The encoded protein is CAWSALPYEQYV.

This sequence joins TRBV19 and TRBJ2-7; D unresolved. The germline V gene encodes CDR1 LNHDA and CDR2 SQIVND (reference sequence). CDR3 size: 14 residues. Trimming took off 11 bases at V and 0 bases at J, with 17 bases between the two ends. The CDR3 nucleotides are TGTGCCTCCTCCCACGTGTATGGCTCCTACGAGCAGTACTTC. This translates into CASSHVYGSYEQYF.

The V gene is TRBV5-4, the J gene TRBJ1-6; a weak D match, TRBD1 (6 bases). Deletions cut 0 bases from V and 16 bases from J, with 8 bases between. This CDR3 region has 11 residues. Per germline, CDR1 SGHNT and CDR2 YYREEE (reference sequence). In DNA form, the CDR3 reads TGTGCCAGCAGCTTGGCGGGACATCTCCACTTT. Encoded protein: CASSLAGHLHF.

This chain links TRBV5-6 with TRBJ2-1; 8 bases agree with TRBD2. There are 17 residues in the CDR3. Trimming at V came to 0 bases and at J to 10 bases, leaving 15 bases not matched to a gene. Germline-derived CDR1 and CDR2 are SGHDT and YYEEEE. The CDR3: CASSLVPLLAGANEQFF. In DNA, the CDR3 is TGTGCCAGCAGCTTGGTGCCTCTGCTAGCGGGTGCCAACGAGCAGTTCTTC.

The rearrangement links TRBV7-9 to TRBJ1-6, with D possibly being TRBD1 (5 bases). Germline loops: CDR1 SEHNR, CDR2 FQNEAQ (reference sequence). V was cut by 5 bases and J by 14 bases, with 25 bases left in between. CDR3 length: 16 amino acids. In nucleotides, the CDR3 is TGTGCCAGCAGCCCTATGGGGGGGACCCACCCCAATTCCCTCCACTTT. This translates into CASSPMGGTHPNSLHF.